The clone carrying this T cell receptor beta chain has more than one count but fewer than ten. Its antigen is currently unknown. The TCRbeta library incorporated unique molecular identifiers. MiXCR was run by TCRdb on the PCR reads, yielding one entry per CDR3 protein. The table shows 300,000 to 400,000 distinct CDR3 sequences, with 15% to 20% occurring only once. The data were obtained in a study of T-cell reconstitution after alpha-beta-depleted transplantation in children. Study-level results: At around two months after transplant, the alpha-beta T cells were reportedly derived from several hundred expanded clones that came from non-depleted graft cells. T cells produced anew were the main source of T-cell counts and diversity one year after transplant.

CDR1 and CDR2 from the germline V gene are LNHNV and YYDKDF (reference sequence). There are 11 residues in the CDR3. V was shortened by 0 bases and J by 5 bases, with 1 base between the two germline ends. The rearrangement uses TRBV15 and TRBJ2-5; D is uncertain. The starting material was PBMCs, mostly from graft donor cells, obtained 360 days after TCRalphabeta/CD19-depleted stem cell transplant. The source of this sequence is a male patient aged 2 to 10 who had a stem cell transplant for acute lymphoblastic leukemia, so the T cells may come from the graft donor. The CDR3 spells CATSRDETQYF. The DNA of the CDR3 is TGTGCCACCAGCAGAGACGAGACCCAGTACTTC.